The 27 T cell receptor beta chains below all came from one sample that was sequenced in a study of shared clonotypes between healthy human individuals. Measured with immunoSEQ multiplex PCR; TCRdb has only the in-frame clones, and not every one. The table has some 2,100,000 clones, approximately 95% seen once. The sample taken for sequencing was naive CD4+ T cells sorted from blood. Specified subset: CD45RA+ positively selected. These receptors were obtained from a man aged 18 to 30 in good health.

The chain uses TRBV10-3 and TRBJ2-7, with TRBD1 matching 8 bases. The germline V gene has CDR1 ENHRY and CDR2 SYGVKD. V was clipped by 6 bases and J by 0 bases; unmatched bases: 7. The CDR3 runs to 15 residues. The CDR3 region is CAISKDRASSYEQYF. The DNA for the CDR3 is TGTGCCATCAGCAAGGACAGGGCGAGCTCCTACGAGCAGTACTTC.

The J gene is TRBJ1-6, the V gene TRBV6-6; 7 bases agree with TRBD1. The V gene's germline CDR1 is MNHNY and CDR2 SVGAGI (reference sequence). The CDR3 totals 14 residues. V lost 2 bases to trimming and J lost 6 bases; unmatched junction nucleotides: 1. The CDR3 bases are TGTGCCAGCAGTTACGGGGACAGTAATTCACCCCTCCACTTT. This encodes CASSYGDSNSPLHF.

Comments on this clone: The sample holds other DNA sequences that translate to the same CDR3. The J gene is TRBJ1-2, the V gene TRBV7-9, with TRBD1 matching 7 bases. The junction had 1 base not matched to a gene; V was cut back by 1 base and J by 5 bases. CDR1 SEHNR and CDR2 FQNEAQ come from the germline V gene (reference sequence). This CDR3 has 13 amino acids. The CDR3 DNA follows: TGTGCCAGCAGCTTAGAACAGGGGTATGGCTACACCTTC. It codes for CASSLEQGYGYTF.

The CDR3 loop is CATTTSEQPQHF. CDR3 nucleotides: TGTGCCACCACCACTTCAGAGCAGCCCCAGCATTTT. V gene TRBV15 combines with J gene TRBJ1-5, with unresolved D. Trimming cost V 7 bases and J 7 bases, with 11 bases left between them. Germline-derived CDR1 and CDR2 are LNHNV and YYDKDF (reference sequence). The CDR3 has 12 residues.

As concerns this clone: Mismatch with germline at one junction end may stem from a read error. The chain recombines TRBV6-1 with TRBJ2-7; D possibly corresponds to TRBD1 (6 bases). The CDR3 runs to 13 residues. CDR1 and CDR2 from the germline V gene are MNHNS and SASEGT. CDR3 amino acids: CASSESYGLVRGF. CDR3 DNA: TGTGCCAGCAGTGAATCTTACGGGTTGGTCAGGGGCTTC.

The J gene is TRBJ1-2, the V gene TRBV5-4; maybe TRBD1 (5 bases). V shed 2 bases and J shed 0 bases, with 11 bases lying between them. In germline, CDR1 is SGHNT, CDR2 YYREEE (reference sequence). The CDR3 is 15 amino acids. CDR3 region: CASSFSQATNYGYTF. For the CDR3, the DNA is TGTGCCAGCAGCTTTTCACAGGCGACTAACTATGGCTACACCTTC.

The chain links TRBV28 to TRBJ2-3; D not certain. Trimming stripped 6 bases from V and 2 bases from J, with 15 bases between. The CDR3 is 15 residues long. CDR1 and CDR2 (germline): MDHEN, SYDVKM. For the CDR3, the DNA is TGTGCCAGCAGCCCGGCGAGCCCTTACACAGATACGCAGTATTTT. Translating it yields CASSPASPYTDTQYF.

The chain recombines TRBV6-5 with TRBJ2-3, with 7 bases that match TRBD1. CDR3 length: 13 amino acids. Germline CDR1 and CDR2: MNHEY and SVGAGI. V lost 7 bases to trimming and J lost 5 bases; unmatched junction nucleotides: 6. DNA for the CDR3: TGTGCCAGCAATAGGGGGCGAGGAGATACGCAGTATTTT. It specifies CASNRGRGDTQYF.

The V call is TRBV10-3, the J call TRBJ1-5; 8 bases match TRBD1. Trimming cost V 4 bases and J 5 bases; bases outside gene matches: 1. This CDR3 is built from 13 residues. Germline V gives CDR1 ENHRY, CDR2 SYGVKD. The CDR3 protein is CAISAGGDQPQHF. In nucleotides, the CDR3 is TGTGCCATCAGTGCAGGGGGCGATCAGCCCCAGCATTTT.

This chain uses TRBV4-3 with TRBJ2-7; 8 bases align to TRBD2. The CDR3 runs to 18 residues. The J segment lost 0 bases and the V segment lost 4 bases, leaving 14 bases of the junction unmatched. Germline V gene data show CDR1 as LGHNA and CDR2 as YSLEER. The CDR3 loop reads CASSRLPHLAGSSYEQYF. The CDR3 DNA reads TGCGCCAGCAGCCGCCTGCCCCACCTAGCGGGTAGCTCCTACGAGCAGTACTTC.

Worth noting for this clone: The sample contains more than one DNA sequence encoding this CDR3. The chain uses TRBV7-2 and TRBJ2-1; 8 nucleotides agree with TRBD1. This CDR3 is built from 15 residues. Germline CDR1 and CDR2: SGHTA and FQGNSA. J lost 0 bases, V lost 4 bases, and 2 bases had no gene match. CDR3 amino acids: CASSSDRGSYNEQFF. The DNA for the CDR3 is TGTGCCAGCAGCTCCGACAGGGGCTCCTACAATGAGCAGTTCTTC.

The chain employs TRBV4-1 and TRBJ1-1; 7 bases line up with TRBD1. Germline-derived CDR1 and CDR2 are MGHRA and YSYEKL. The length of the CDR3 is 15 residues. V trimming: 0 bases; J trimming: 10 bases; junction bases outside the gene matches: 11. CDR3 sequence reads: CASSQDEQGTRTAFF. CDR3 sequence (DNA): TGCGCCAGCAGCCAAGACGAACAGGGGACTCGAACAGCTTTCTTT.

The rearrangement uses TRBV27 and TRBJ2-7; D possibly corresponds to TRBD1 (5 bases). The ends were cut back, 2 bases at V and 7 bases at J, with 9 bases in the middle. Germline V gene data show CDR1 as MNHEY and CDR2 as SMNVEV (reference sequence). The length of the CDR3 is 12 residues. CDR3 amino acids: CASSLVQGEQYF. Written as DNA, the CDR3 is TGTGCCAGCAGTTTAGTCCAGGGTGAGCAGTACTTC.

The genes are TRBV7-2 and TRBJ2-5; TRBD2 aligns across 8 bases. Germline trimming cut 1 base from V and 7 bases from J; bases unmatched to any gene: 8. CDR1 is SGHTA, CDR2 FQGNSA, per germline. The CDR3 totals 15 residues. CDR3 loop: CASSLVGLGLGTQYF. The CDR3 DNA follows: TGTGCCAGCAGCTTAGTGGGACTAGGGCTGGGGACCCAGTACTTC. The variable domain in full, with the rest retrieved from reference TRBV7-2 and TRBJ2-5, is GAGVSQSPSNKVTEKGKDVELRCDPISGHTALYWYRQSLGQGLEFLIYFQGNSAPDKSGLPSDRFSAERTGGSVSTLTIQRTQQEDSAVYLCASSLVGLGLGTQYFGPGTRLLVL.

The chain is built from TRBV5-1 and TRBJ2-7; perhaps TRBD1 as D (5 bases). The germline gives CDR1 SGHRS, CDR2 YFSETQ. V lost 3 bases to trimming and J lost 5 bases, with 15 bases between them. The CDR3 length is 14 residues. CDR3 sequence: CASSSWQGQNEQYF. The CDR3 region has the DNA TGCGCCAGCAGCTCCTGGCAGGGCCAGAACGAGCAGTACTTC.

The V call is TRBV19, the J call TRBJ1-2; 8 bases align to TRBD1. Germline V gene lookup returns CDR1 LNHDA and CDR2 SQIVND (reference sequence). The length of the CDR3 is 16 residues. V lost 2 bases to trimming and J lost 0 bases; unmatched junction nucleotides: 5. Written as DNA, the CDR3 is TGTGCCAGTAGTATATCAGGGACAGGCGCTAACTATGGCTACACCTTC. Translated: CASSISGTGANYGYTF.

The rearrangement links TRBV9 to TRBJ2-3; 13 positions match TRBD2. Germline CDR1 SGDLS, CDR2 YYNGEE. This CDR3 is built from 17 residues. V trimming: 4 bases; J trimming: 6 bases; junction bases outside the gene matches: 11. The CDR3 spells CASSPRPLAGGYDTQYF. As DNA, the CDR3 is TGTGCCAGCAGCCCCCGACCACTAGCGGGGGGGTACGATACGCAGTATTTT.

The V call is TRBV30, the J call TRBJ2-1; possible D gene TRBD2, 7 bases. Germline V gene lookup returns CDR1 GTSNPN and CDR2 SVGIG (reference sequence). V was trimmed by 3 bases and J by 6 bases, leaving 21 bases between them. The CDR3 spans 16 residues. CDR3 sequence: CAWRPMGGLRSNEQFF. The CDR3 DNA reads as TGTGCCTGGAGACCCATGGGGGGGCTGAGGAGCAATGAGCAGTTCTTC.

The rearrangement joins TRBV5-4 to TRBJ1-6; D is ambiguous. Trimming removed 2 bases at V and 8 bases at J, with 5 bases between. The CDR3 length is 12 residues. CDR1 and CDR2 (germline): SGHNT, YYREEE (reference sequence). The CDR3 DNA is TGTGCCAGCAGCTTCCCCGATTCACCCCTCCACTTT. Its protein product is CASSFPDSPLHF.

The chain recombines TRBV2 with TRBJ1-2, with TRBD1 identical over 12 bases. The germline CDR1 and CDR2 sequences are SNHLY and FYNNEI. CDR3 length: 16 residues. The V segment lost 7 bases and the J segment 4 bases; nucleotides outside the gene matches: 10. The DNA of the CDR3 is TGTGCCAGCATTCCGGGACAGGGGGCGCAAGGCTATGGCTACACCTTC. Translation gives CASIPGQGAQGYGYTF.

This rearrangement joins TRBV11-3 to TRBJ2-2; 7 nucleotides line up with TRBD2. CDR1 is SGHNT, CDR2 YENEEA, per germline. The V segment lost 5 bases and the J segment 0 bases; nucleotides outside the gene matches: 15. The length of the CDR3 is 19 residues. The CDR3 DNA reads as TGTGCCAGCAGCCAAAGCGGGACTTGGGGAAACGCGAACACCGGGGAGCTGTTTTTT. Translation: CASSQSGTWGNANTGELFF.

This clone was recorded only once. The chain carries TRBV6-5 and TRBJ2-4, with 9 bases fitting TRBD1. The V gene's germline CDR1 is MNHEY and CDR2 SVGAGI. The CDR3 spans 11 residues. Trimming took 7 bases from V and 15 from J; bases not matched to a gene: 7. The CDR3 sequence: CASKDRGMGYF. The DNA of the CDR3 is TGTGCCAGCAAAGACAGGGGGATGGGGTACTTC.

The chain is built from TRBV2 and TRBJ1-1, with D hard to call. The germline V and J ends were trimmed by 7 bases and 2 bases, with 11 bases remaining between them. There are 13 residues in the CDR3. The V gene's germline CDR1 is SNHLY and CDR2 FYNNEI. The CDR3 reads CASIAEPNTEAFF. In DNA, the CDR3 is TGTGCCAGCATCGCGGAGCCCAACACTGAAGCTTTCTTT.

The V gene is TRBV7-2, the J gene TRBJ2-7; no reliable D call. Germline CDR1 reads SGHTA; CDR2 reads FQGNSA. The CDR3 has 14 residues. V gave up 1 base and J gave up 2 bases, with 9 bases separating them. The CDR3 spells CASSLVFLTYEQYF. The CDR3 nucleotides read TGTGCCAGCAGCTTAGTTTTTCTTACCTACGAGCAGTACTTC.

The CDR3 region has the DNA TGTGCCAGCAGCTTCGGAGCGGAGTTCCTCTACAATGAGCAGTTCTTC. Its protein is CASSFGAEFLYNEQFF. This rearrangement joins TRBV5-4 to TRBJ2-1; tentative D call: TRBD2 (5 bases). Trimming removed 2 bases at V and 3 bases at J, with 15 bases between. This CDR3 region has 16 residues. Germline CDR1 reads SGHNT; CDR2 reads YYREEE (reference sequence).

The chain recombines TRBV5-4 with TRBJ2-2; TRBD2 might be the D (6 bases). The germline gives CDR1 SGHNT, CDR2 YYREEE (reference sequence). The CDR3 covers 15 residues. With 2 bases removed from V and 0 bases from J, the gap between germline ends came to 8 bases. DNA for the CDR3: TGTGCCAGCAGCTTCGCGGGAACGAACACCGGGGAGCTGTTTTTT. It is translated as CASSFAGTNTGELFF.

In the case of this clone: At one of its ends the junction is not consistent with the germline gene, which may arise from a read error. This chain uses TRBV5-1 with TRBJ2-6; the D gene is possibly TRBD1 (6 bases). Germline V CDR1 and CDR2: SGHRS, YFSETQ. This CDR3 region has 19 residues. CDR3 amino acids: CTSSSFLGTNHSGANVLTF. CDR3 bases: TGCACCAGCAGCTCCTTCCTCGGGACAAATCACTCTGGGGCCAACGTCCTGACTTTC.